The 7 T cell receptor beta chains below come from one sample, sequenced in a study of T cells in women clearing cervical HPV infection. Produced via immunoSEQ multiplex PCR; TCRdb's table is partial and in-frame only. Recorded for this sample: some 37,000 clones. The sequencing input was blood buffy coat. These receptors originate from a woman aged 18-70 years with a cervical HPV16 infection that either progressed to CIN3+ or cleared (not recorded which).

Concerning this clone: The sequence runs out 3 residues before the end of the CDR3; the remainder is reconstructed from the germline J gene. This chain uses TRBV4-1 with TRBJ1-2; 9 positions match TRBD1. The V gene end was trimmed by 1 base and the J gene end by 6 bases; junction bases not matched to a gene: 9. The CDR3 runs 16 residues. CDR1 is MGHRA, CDR2 YSYEKL, per germline. The CDR3 loop is CASSQGPGQGINGYTF. Incomplete CDR3 DNA: TGCGCCAGCAGCCAAGGACCGGGACAGGGAATAAATGGC.

On this clone: With the read ending 3 residues before the CDR3 end, the germline J gene is used to fill in that end. This chain connects TRBV18 to TRBJ1-2; weak D call: TRBD1 (6 bases). CDR3 length: 16 amino acids. Germline CDR1 reads KGHSH; CDR2 reads LQKENI. Trimming stripped 6 bases from V and 2 bases from J, with 19 bases between. The CDR3 loop reads CASSPTQIQGNYGYTF. CDR3 DNA, as far as it was read: TGTGCCAGCTCTCCGACACAGATACAGGGCAACTATGGC.

Remarks on this clone: The read stops 3 residues short of the end of the CDR3; the missing end is completed from the germline J gene. The genes are TRBV18 and TRBJ1-1; TRBD1 matches 7 bases. CDR1 and CDR2 from the germline V gene are KGHSH and LQKENI. The CDR3 totals 14 residues. Trimming removed 3 bases from V and 5 bases from J; junction bases left unmatched: 6. The CDR3 sequence: CASSPPTGRTEAFF. The DNA read from the CDR3 is TGTGCCAGCTCACCGCCGACAGGGAGGACTGAA.

Comment on this clone: With the read ending 3 residues before the CDR3 end, the germline J gene is used to fill in that end. The chain joins TRBV5-1 to TRBJ2-1; 7 bases fit TRBD2. CDR3 length: 16 residues. CDR1 SGHRS and CDR2 YFSETQ come from the germline V gene. J lost 5 bases, V lost 0 bases, and 8 bases had no gene match. Incomplete CDR3 DNA: TGCGCCAGCAGCTTGGATCGGACTAGAGTCGACAATGAG. Translated, it gives CASSLDRTRVDNE. In full, the CDR3 reads CASSLDRTRVDNEQFF.

In regard to this clone: The read terminates 3 residues ahead of where the CDR3 ends, so the germline J gene completes it. V and J are TRBV5-1 and TRBJ2-2; 12 bases align to TRBD1. J was trimmed by 3 bases and V by 4 bases; bases with no gene match: 7. CDR1 and CDR2 from the germline V gene are SGHRS and YFSETQ. CDR3 length equals 17 residues. The sequenced CDR3 bases are TGCGCCAGCAGCGGGGGACAGGGGGCGCGATACACCGGGGAG. This encodes CASSGGQGARYTGE. In full, the CDR3 reads CASSGGQGARYTGELFF.

The DNA read from the CDR3 is TGTGCCAGCAGCGTGCGGGACAGGGTGGCCGGGGAG. This encodes CASSVRDRVAGE. The entire CDR3 reads CASSVRDRVAGELFF. The rearrangement links TRBV9 to TRBJ2-2; 9 bases agree with TRBD1. The read is 3 residues too short to cover the CDR3 end, so that end is filled in from the germline J gene. The J segment lost 6 bases and the V segment lost 2 bases, leaving 5 bases of the junction unmatched. This CDR3 has 15 amino acids. From germline, CDR1 is SGDLS and CDR2 YYNGEE. The full variable domain, rest sourced from reference TRBV9 and TRBJ2-2, is DSGVTQTPKHLITATGQRVTLRCSPRSGDLSVYWYQQSLDQGLQFLIQYYNGEERAKGNILERFSAQQFPDLHSELNLSSLELGDSALYFCASSVRDRVAGELFFGEGSRLTVL.

About this clone: The observed sequence ends 3 residues before the CDR3 terminus, with the missing tail filled in from the germline J gene. V gene TRBV12-5 combines with J gene TRBJ2-3; D is uncertain. Trimming took 2 bases from V and 3 from J, leaving 6 bases between them. The CDR3 contains 13 residues. Germline assignment: CDR1 LGHNT and CDR2 FRNRAP. The CDR3 here is CASGLLGTDTQYF. Incomplete CDR3 DNA: TGTGCTAGTGGTTTGCTAGGAACAGATACG.